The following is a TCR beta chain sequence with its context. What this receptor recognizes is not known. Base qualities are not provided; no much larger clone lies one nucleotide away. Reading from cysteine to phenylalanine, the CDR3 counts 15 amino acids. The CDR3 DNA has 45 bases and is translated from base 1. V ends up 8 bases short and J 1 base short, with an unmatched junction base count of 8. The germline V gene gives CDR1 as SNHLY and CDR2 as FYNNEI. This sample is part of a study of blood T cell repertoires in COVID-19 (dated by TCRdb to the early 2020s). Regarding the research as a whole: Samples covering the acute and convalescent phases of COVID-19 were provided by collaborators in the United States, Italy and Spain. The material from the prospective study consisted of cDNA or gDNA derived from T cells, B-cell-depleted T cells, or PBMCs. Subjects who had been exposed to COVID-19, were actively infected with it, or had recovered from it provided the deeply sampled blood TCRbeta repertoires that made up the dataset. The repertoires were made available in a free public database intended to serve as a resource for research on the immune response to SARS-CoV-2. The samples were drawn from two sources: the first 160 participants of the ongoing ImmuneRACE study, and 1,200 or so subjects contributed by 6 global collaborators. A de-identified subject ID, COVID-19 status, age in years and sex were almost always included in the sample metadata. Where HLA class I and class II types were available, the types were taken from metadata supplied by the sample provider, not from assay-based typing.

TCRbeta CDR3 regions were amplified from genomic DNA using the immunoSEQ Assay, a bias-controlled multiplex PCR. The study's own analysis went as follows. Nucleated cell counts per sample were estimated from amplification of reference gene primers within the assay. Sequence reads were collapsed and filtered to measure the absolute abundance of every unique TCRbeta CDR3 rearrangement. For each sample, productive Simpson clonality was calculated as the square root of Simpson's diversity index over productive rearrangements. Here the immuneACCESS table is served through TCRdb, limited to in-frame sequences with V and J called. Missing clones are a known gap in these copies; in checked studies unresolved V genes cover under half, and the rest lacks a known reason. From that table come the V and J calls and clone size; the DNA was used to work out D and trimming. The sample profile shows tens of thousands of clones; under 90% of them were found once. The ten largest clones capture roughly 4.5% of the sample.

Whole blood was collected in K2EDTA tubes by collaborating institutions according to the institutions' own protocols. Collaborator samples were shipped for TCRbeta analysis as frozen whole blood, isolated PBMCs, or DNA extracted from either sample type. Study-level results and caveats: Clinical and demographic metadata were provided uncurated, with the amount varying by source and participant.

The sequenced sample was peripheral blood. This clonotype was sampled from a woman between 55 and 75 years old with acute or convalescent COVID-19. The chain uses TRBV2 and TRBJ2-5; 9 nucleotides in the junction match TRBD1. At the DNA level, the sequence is TGTGCCAGCGGACGGGACAGGGTGCCCCAAGAGACCCAGTACTTC. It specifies CASGRDRVPQETQYF. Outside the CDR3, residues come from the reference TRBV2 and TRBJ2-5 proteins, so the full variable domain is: EPEVTQTPSHQVTQMGQEVILRCVPISNHLYFYWYRQILGQKVEFLVSFYNNEISEKSEIFDDQFSVERPDGSNFTLKIRSTKLEDSAMYFCASGRDRVPQETQYFGPGTRLLVL.